These 30 T cell receptor beta chains originate from one sample sequenced in a study of CD8+ T cells in alopecia areata. Extracted RNA was reverse transcribed, and the resulting cDNA served as sequencing template. Sequenced by immunoSEQ multiplex PCR; TCRdb stores in-frame clones only, minus some. The table records some 210,000 clones, approximately 52% of them present only once. The source material was CD4+ T cells sorted from blood, sampled at week 0. Receptors originate from a human donor with alopecia areata.

V gene TRBV7-8 combines with J gene TRBJ2-5; a weak D match, TRBD2 (5 bases). The closer fit of TRBJ2-7 to the DNA end suggests the J call may be wrong. The CDR3 contains 15 residues. Germline loops: CDR1 SGHVS, CDR2 FQNEAQ. The CDR3 coding sequence is TGTGCCAGCACCTTCGAACCTCTCGAGGGCTACGAGCAGTACTTC. Residues: CASTFEPLEGYEQYF.

This clone was detected a few times. V gene TRBV11-3 combines with J gene TRBJ1-1; D possibly corresponds to TRBD1 (5 bases). CDR3 length equals 13 residues. Trimming removed 5 bases from V and 5 bases from J, with 12 bases in between. Germline assignment: CDR1 SGHNT and CDR2 YENEEA. The CDR3, as DNA: TGTGCCAGCAGCCTGACAGTCCGGACTGAAGCTTTCTTT. Translating it yields CASSLTVRTEAFF.

The CDR3 loop is CASSLAGGVGSYEQFF. The CDR3 DNA reads as TGTGCCAGCAGCTTGGCTGGGGGAGTAGGGTCATATGAGCAGTTCTTC. This chain uses TRBV5-4 with TRBJ2-1; D assignment may be TRBD1 or TRBD2 (5 bases each). Germline CDR1 reads SGHNT; CDR2 reads YYREEE (reference sequence). V lost 0 bases to trimming and J lost 8 bases, with 18 bases between them. This CDR3 comprises 16 residues.

The gene calls are TRBV18 and TRBJ2-7; TRBD1 might be the D (5 bases). Germline values: CDR1 KGHSH, CDR2 LQKENI. The length of the CDR3 is 12 residues. V was cut by 6 bases and J by 4 bases, with 10 bases left in between. The CDR3 coding sequence is TGTGCCAGCTCTGAAGACAGATACGAGCAGTACTTC. Translating gives CASSEDRYEQYF.

This clone was detected a few times. The chain recombines TRBV29-1 with TRBJ1-5; 7 bases align to TRBD1. CDR3 size: 13 residues. Germline CDR1 and CDR2: SQVTM and ANQGSEA. Trimming removed 7 bases from V and 3 bases from J; junction bases left unmatched: 6. The CDR3 here is CSATGEANQPQHF. The CDR3 DNA is TGCAGCGCTACAGGGGAGGCCAATCAGCCCCAGCATTTT.

The CDR3, as DNA: TGTGCCTCCACTACAGCTCGGGGTCTGAACACTGAAGCTTTCTTT. Its translation: CASTTARGLNTEAFF. This chain links TRBV30 with TRBJ1-1; D unclear. The V end lost 7 bases, the J end lost 0 bases, and 18 bases lay between the germline ends. Germline V CDR1 and CDR2: GTSNPN, SVGIG (reference sequence). The CDR3 runs to 15 residues.

Details on this clone: This same CDR3 is encoded by further DNA sequences in the sample. V gene TRBV6-5 combines with J gene TRBJ2-1, with 11 bases aligning to TRBD2. J gave up 10 bases and V 7 bases, and 12 bases lay outside the gene matches. CDR1 MNHEY and CDR2 SVGAGI come from the germline V gene. This CDR3 contains 15 residues. The CDR3 spells CASNPTGLAGGEQFF. In nucleotides, the CDR3 is TGTGCCAGCAATCCAACCGGGCTAGCGGGAGGAGAGCAGTTCTTC.

This rearrangement joins TRBV20-1 to TRBJ1-1; D is perhaps TRBD1 (5 bases). Per germline, CDR1 DFQATT and CDR2 SNEGSKA (reference sequence). The V end was cut by 6 bases, the J end by 7 bases, with 12 bases between. The CDR3 is 11 amino acids. The CDR3 sequence: CSAVLQGEAFF. In DNA form, the CDR3 reads TGCAGTGCCGTACTTCAGGGTGAAGCTTTCTTT.

This clone was observed a handful of times. The rearrangement uses TRBV29-1 and TRBJ2-7; no clear D. Germline CDR1 SQVTM, CDR2 ANQGSEA. The CDR3 spans 13 residues. Deletions cut 4 bases from V and 3 bases from J, with 13 bases between. The CDR3: CSVARRLHYEQYF. CDR3 nucleotide sequence: TGCAGCGTTGCCCGTAGGCTTCACTACGAGCAGTACTTC.

The V and J genes are TRBV2 and TRBJ2-7; TRBD1 agrees at 9 bases. The CDR3 is 14 amino acids. Trimming cost V 6 bases and J 3 bases; bases outside gene matches: 6. CDR1 SNHLY and CDR2 FYNNEI come from the germline V gene. The CDR3 DNA follows: TGTGCCAGCAGAGTGACAGGGGGGTACTACGAGCAGTACTTC. It is translated as CASRVTGGYYEQYF.

This clone was counted only a few times. This sequence joins TRBV25-1 and TRBJ2-5; 7 bases map to TRBD2. J gave up 0 bases and V 3 bases, and 1 base lay outside the gene matches. Germline V lookup: CDR1 MGHDK, CDR2 SYGVNS. CDR3 length equals 14 residues. DNA of the CDR3: TGTGCCAGCAGTGAGGGAGGGTACCAAGAGACCCAGTACTTC. It codes for CASSEGGYQETQYF.

This rearrangement joins TRBV10-3 to TRBJ2-1; perhaps TRBD1 as D (6 bases). V dropped 0 bases and J dropped 7 bases, with 13 bases sitting between them. The V gene's germline CDR1 is ENHRY and CDR2 SYGVKD. There are 15 residues in the CDR3. The DNA for the CDR3 is TGTGCCATCAGTGAGTCGACAGGCACGCGTAATGAGCAGTTCTTC. This translates into CAISESTGTRNEQFF.

V is TRBV29-1 and J is TRBJ1-2, with D tentatively TRBD1 (6 bases). Deletions cut 4 bases from V and 9 bases from J, with 18 bases between. CDR3 length: 13 residues. Germline assignment: CDR1 SQVTM and CDR2 ANQGSEA. Here the CDR3 DNA reads TGCAGCGTTGCAGACAGGCGTATTAGGAGCTACACCTTC. Protein: CSVADRRIRSYTF.

The V and J genes are TRBV19 and TRBJ2-6; D possibly corresponds to TRBD1 (5 bases). Trimming stripped 1 base from V and 0 bases from J, with 10 bases between. CDR1 and CDR2 from the germline V gene are LNHDA and SQIVND (reference sequence). CDR3 size: 17 residues. The CDR3 here is CASSIVGAGSGANVLTF. The CDR3 coding sequence is TGTGCCAGTAGTATAGTTGGGGCTGGCTCTGGGGCCAACGTCCTGACTTTC.

The chain uses TRBV7-9 and TRBJ2-5; D may be TRBD2 (6 bases). The length of the CDR3 is 13 residues. Germline-derived CDR1 and CDR2 are SEHNR and FQNEAQ (reference sequence). Trimming removed 7 bases from V and 5 bases from J, with 14 bases in between. The CDR3 region is CASTPRGMETQYF. The DNA of the CDR3 is TGTGCCAGCACCCCGCGGGGTATGGAGACCCAGTACTTC.

The genes are TRBV25-1 and TRBJ2-7; TRBD1 agrees at 9 bases. V lost 6 bases to trimming and J lost 6 bases; unmatched junction nucleotides: 12. Germline CDR1 MGHDK, CDR2 SYGVNS. The CDR3 consists of 15 residues. The CDR3 loop reads CASRAAGTGTREQYF. The DNA for the CDR3 is TGTGCCAGCAGAGCGGCCGGGACAGGGACCCGCGAGCAGTACTTC.

This chain uses TRBV29-1 with TRBJ1-1; no clear D. Trimming shortened V by 5 bases and J by 1 base, and 2 bases separated the two germline ends. CDR3 length: 10 residues. In germline, CDR1 is SQVTM, CDR2 ANQGSEA. In nucleotides, the CDR3 is TGCAGCGTTTGGAACACTGAAGCTTTCTTT. This gives the protein CSVWNTEAFF.

This chain links TRBV19 with TRBJ2-3; D perhaps matches TRBD1 (5 bases). The CDR3 is 13 residues long. Germline V lookup: CDR1 LNHDA, CDR2 SQIVND (reference sequence). Trimming left V 7 bases short and J 0 bases short, with 8 bases between. The DNA for the CDR3 is TGTGCCAGTAAGACAGCGAGCACAGATACGCAGTATTTT. It specifies CASKTASTDTQYF.

The chain recombines TRBV4-1 with TRBJ2-3; D is unresolved. This CDR3 spans 18 amino acids. The V and J ends lost 0 bases and 0 bases respectively, with 16 bases between them. Germline CDR1 is MGHRA and CDR2 is YSYEKL. The CDR3 here is CASSQDPARKTSTDTQYF. The CDR3 region has the DNA TGCGCCAGCAGCCAAGACCCCGCGCGGAAGACTAGCACAGATACGCAGTATTTT.

There are a few counts of this clone. V is TRBV29-1 and J is TRBJ2-1; D ambiguous. The CDR3 is 12 amino acids. Between the trimmed V and J ends, which lost 3 bases and 5 bases, there was a span of 8 bases. Germline lookup yields CDR1 SQVTM and CDR2 ANQGSEA. The CDR3, as DNA: TGCAGCGTTGAGACGTCCCACAATGAGCAGTTCTTC. Amino acids: CSVETSHNEQFF.

This clone was observed a single time. The chain combines TRBV29-1 with TRBJ2-7; D unclear. Germline assignment: CDR1 SQVTM and CDR2 ANQGSEA. The germline V and J ends were trimmed by 4 bases and 2 bases, with 9 bases remaining between them. The CDR3 consists of 12 residues. The DNA for the CDR3 is TGCAGCGTTGGCTCTGCCCCCTACGAGCAGTACTTC. Protein: CSVGSAPYEQYF.

The chain couples TRBV19 to TRBJ2-3, with D possibly TRBD2 on 6 matching bases. In germline, CDR1 is LNHDA, CDR2 SQIVND (reference sequence). CDR3 length: 15 amino acids. The germline V and J ends were trimmed by 2 bases and 6 bases, with 15 bases remaining between them. The CDR3 loop is CASSITSPSGDTQYF. In DNA form, the CDR3 reads TGTGCCAGTAGTATAACTAGCCCCAGTGGGGATACGCAGTATTTT.

This clone was seen more than once but under ten times. The chain is built from TRBV30 and TRBJ2-5; 8 nucleotides match TRBD1. The germline CDR1 and CDR2 sequences are GTSNPN and SVGIG (reference sequence). The V segment lost 6 bases and the J segment 4 bases; nucleotides outside the gene matches: 4. This CDR3 comprises 12 residues. The CDR3 protein is CACGQGRETQYF. CDR3 DNA sequence: TGTGCCTGTGGACAGGGCCGAGAGACCCAGTACTTC.

This chain uses TRBV29-1 with TRBJ2-3, with 9 bases matching TRBD2. Trimming at V came to 5 bases and at J to 0 bases, leaving 3 bases not matched to a gene. The CDR3 loop spans 14 amino acids. Germline CDR1 and CDR2: SQVTM and ANQGSEA. The CDR3 sequence is CSVSGGLSTDTQYF. Written as DNA, the CDR3 is TGCAGCGTTAGCGGGGGGTTAAGCACAGATACGCAGTATTTT.

The gene calls are TRBV5-1 and TRBJ2-7; 8 nucleotides agree with TRBD1. CDR1 SGHRS and CDR2 YFSETQ come from the germline V gene. This CDR3 has 13 amino acids. J was trimmed by 4 bases and V by 3 bases; bases with no gene match: 3. CDR3 region: CASSSDRGYEQYF. CDR3 DNA: TGCGCCAGCAGCTCAGACAGGGGATACGAGCAGTACTTC. Full variable domain (rest looked up from reference TRBV5-1 and TRBJ2-7): KAGVTQTPRYLIKTRGQQVTLSCSPISGHRSVSWYQQTPGQGLQFLFEYFSETQRNKGNFPGRFSGRQFSNSRSEMNVSTLELGDSALYLCASSSDRGYEQYFGPGTRLTVT.

The J gene is TRBJ2-7, the V gene TRBV13; D possibly uses TRBD1 or TRBD2 (5 bases each). The CDR3 is 15 residues long. Germline CDR1 reads PRHDT; CDR2 reads FYEKMQ (reference sequence). V gave up 4 bases and J gave up 2 bases, with 15 bases separating them. DNA for the CDR3: TGTGCCAGCAGCTATACCCGGGACGGCACCTACGAGCAGTACTTC. Protein: CASSYTRDGTYEQYF. The variable domain in full, completed from reference TRBV13 and TRBJ2-7, reads AAGVIQSPRHLIKEKRETATLKCYPIPRHDTVYWYQQGPGQDPQFLISFYEKMQSDKGSIPDRFSAQQFSDYHSELNMSSLELGDSALYFCASSYTRDGTYEQYFGPGTRLTVT.

A single count supports this clone. The gene calls are TRBV4-1 and TRBJ2-7, with a tentative D call TRBD1 (5 bases). The germline CDR1 and CDR2 sequences are MGHRA and YSYEKL. V lost 3 bases and J lost 0, with 9 bases in between. The CDR3 is made up of 14 amino acids. CDR3 DNA sequence: TGCGCCAGCAGCCACACAGGATACTCCTACGAGCAGTACTTC. Encoded protein: CASSHTGYSYEQYF.

The chain employs TRBV7-2 and TRBJ2-2; D is uncertain. This CDR3 region has 15 residues. CDR1 SGHTA and CDR2 FQGNSA come from the germline V gene. Between the trimmed V and J ends, which lost 1 base and 0 bases, there was a span of 6 bases. The CDR3 spells CASSLGSANTGELFF. CDR3 in DNA: TGTGCCAGCAGCTTAGGAAGCGCGAACACCGGGGAGCTGTTTTTT. The complete variable domain, with remaining parts taken from reference TRBV7-2 and TRBJ2-2, reads GAGVSQSPSNKVTEKGKDVELRCDPISGHTALYWYRQSLGQGLEFLIYFQGNSAPDKSGLPSDRFSAERTGGSVSTLTIQRTQQEDSAVYLCASSLGSANTGELFFGEGSRLTVL.

This chain links TRBV7-6 with TRBJ2-2; no clear D gene. Per germline, CDR1 SGHVS and CDR2 FNYEAQ. V gave up 0 bases and J gave up 7 bases, with 3 bases separating them. The CDR3 extends over 12 amino acids. As DNA, the CDR3 is TGTGCCAGCAGCTTAGCTGTCGGGGAGCTGTTTTTT. Residues: CASSLAVGELFF. Complete variable domain (other parts from reference TRBV7-6 and TRBJ2-2): GAGVSQSPRYKVTKRGQDVALRCDPISGHVSLYWYRQALGQGPEFLTYFNYEAQQDKSGLPNDRFSAERPEGSISTLTIQRTEQRDSAMYRCASSLAVGELFFGEGSRLTVL.

This clone was observed a handful of times. Other DNA sequences in this sample translate to the same CDR3. The rearrangement links TRBV7-9 to TRBJ2-5, with D uncertain. Deletions cut 3 bases from V and 5 bases from J, with 1 base between. CDR1 is SEHNR, CDR2 FQNEAQ, per germline (reference sequence). The CDR3 extends over 10 amino acids. CDR3 DNA sequence: TGTGCCAGCAGCTTGGAGACCCAGTACTTC. This gives the protein CASSLETQYF.